The table lists the clone carrying this TCR beta chain with a few counts. Its antigen is not identified. Trimming shortened V by 4 bases and J by 3 bases, and 13 bases separated the two germline ends. Germline values: CDR1 MNHNS, CDR2 SASEGT. CDR3 length: 14 residues. This entry is derived from a study of CD8 T cells in Susac syndrome. Broader study findings: The study recognized that its TCR sequencing and HLA analysis covered a relatively small number of individuals.

The RNA input was about 0.5 to 1 ug, and it was reverse transcribed with random hexamers. Multiplex immunoSEQ PCR targeted 54 Vbeta and 13 Jbeta TCR beta segments. One entry per CDR3 protein results from TCRdb running MiXCR on the immunoSEQ multiplex PCR reads. The sample includes 140,000 to 150,000 distinct CDR3 sequences, approximately 94% of them seen just once. This clonotype was sampled from a human donor in good health. The rearrangement links TRBV6-1 to TRBJ2-7; the D gene is possibly TRBD1 (6 bases). The sequencing input was CD4+ T cells from PBMCs. CDR3 loop: CASSAGTSGYEQYF. CDR3 nucleotide sequence: TGTGCCAGCAGTGCCGGGACATCAGGCTACGAGCAGTACTTC.